Reported below is one T cell receptor (beta chain). Its antigen remains unidentified. This record comes from a study of cytomegalovirus exposure and HLA in healthy donors. About the research overall: The roughly 110 validation repertoires used the same platform as the 500 to 700 first-cohort repertoires, a later analysis reported.

V lost 7 bases to trimming and J lost 1 base; unmatched junction nucleotides: 16. The length of the CDR3 is 17 residues. The germline CDR1 and CDR2 sequences are SGHTS and YDEGEE. TCRdb's copy holds only in-frame clones and misses some; the assay was immunoSEQ multiplex PCR. The data contain some 90,000 clones, approximately 90% of them singletons. Study observations and caveats: Rarity marked most TCR sequences, yet some public TCRs occurred in many donors. Overall, around 160 TCR beta chains were annotated as cytomegalovirus-associated.

The source material was PBMCs. The V gene is TRBV5-8, the J gene TRBJ2-5; 7 bases agree with TRBD1. The TCR was taken from a woman aged 30 to 39 in good health and CMV-seronegative. The CDR3 loop is CASRDGLRGRIQETQYF. CDR3 sequence (DNA): TGTGCCAGCCGCGACGGCCTGAGGGGGCGCATCCAAGAGACCCAGTACTTC.